This TCR beta chain was documented in a study of blood T cell repertoires in COVID-19. Study in general: There were acute and convalescent COVID-19 samples, and they came from the United States, Italy and Spain.

As handled by the study authors: Estimates of nucleated cell counts were drawn from the amplification of reference gene primers. Clones were read by immunoSEQ multiplex PCR, and TCRdb kept only the in-frame ones, dropping some. Clonal size and the V and J genes are those of that table, whereas D and trimming came from the DNA. The sample yields 200,000 to 250,000 clones, approximately 83% seen once. V gave up 3 bases and J gave up 6 bases, with 12 bases separating them. Germline CDR1 is MDHEN and CDR2 is SYDVKM. The length of the CDR3 is 13 residues. The genes are TRBV28 and TRBJ2-7, with a tentative D call TRBD2 (5 bases). Sequencing was carried out using peripheral blood. This clonotype originated in a man aged 25-45 years who had recovered from COVID-19. CDR3 sequence: CASSFRPRGEQYV. The CDR3 DNA is TGTGCCAGCAGTTTCAGGCCCCGGGGCGAGCAGTACGTC.